This is a list of T cell receptor beta chains from one sample in a study of T cell changes during pregnancy in multiple sclerosis. Measured with immunoSEQ multiplex PCR; TCRdb has only the in-frame clones, and not every one. Counted here are about 59,000 clones, over 90% occurring once; the ten biggest clones make up 2% to 3%. The source material was CD8+ T cells from peripheral blood mononuclear cells, sampled in the third trimester of pregnancy. All receptors derive from a female donor with multiple sclerosis, enrolled in a pregnancy study. The CDR3 runs from the conserved cysteine through the conserved F or W. The D gene is left open where the match is weak. Rows give clone size only sometimes, using once, few, many, or a class for an expanded clone.

abundance | j_gene | v_gene | d_gene | CDR3nt | CDR3aa
. | TRBJ2-2 | TRBV11-2 | TRBD2 | TGTGCCAGCAGCCGATGGGGGGGGGACTTGCCCGGGGAGCTGTTTTTT | CASSRWGGDLPGELFF
. | TRBJ1-1 | TRBV7-9 | . | TGTGCCAGCACCCCCGGGACTGAAGCTTTCTTT | CASTPGTEAFF
. | TRBJ2-5 | TRBV11-2 | . | TGTGCCAGCAGCTTAGGTCAGTCAGAGACCCAGTACTTC | CASSLGQSETQYF
once | TRBJ2-7 | TRBV19 | . | TGTGCCAGTAGTATGGGCGGGAACGAGCAGTACTTC | CASSMGGNEQYF
. | TRBJ1-5 | TRBV7-2 | . | TGTGCCAGCAGCAGCTTTAATCAGCCCCAGCATTTT | CASSSFNQPQHF
. | TRBJ2-5 | TRBV7-9 | . | TGTGCCAGCAGCTCCGGGGGGGACAGGGCGGAGACCCAGTACTTC | CASSSGGDRAETQYF
. | TRBJ2-6 | TRBV9 | . | TGTGCCAGCAGCGTAGCGTCCTCTGGGGCCAACGTCCTGACTTTC | CASSVASSGANVLTF
. | TRBJ1-4 | TRBV6-5 | TRBD1 | TGTGCCAGCAGTTACGCTTCGGGACAGGGGAATGAAAAACTGTTTTTT | CASSYASGQGNEKLFF
. | TRBJ2-5 | TRBV12-5 | . | TGTGCTAGTGCGGTATACCAAGAGACCCAGTACTTC | CASAVYQETQYF
. | TRBJ2-7 | TRBV19 | . | TGTGCCAGTAGCCTTACTAGTTCCTACGAGCAGTACTTC | CASSLTSSYEQYF
. | TRBJ2-7 | TRBV18 | . | TGTGCCAGCTCACCGCGTCAGGGCCCCTCCTACGAGCAGTACTTC | CASSPRQGPSYEQYF
. | TRBJ1-1 | TRBV19 | . | TGTGCCAGTAGTATAGCCGAGGCACGTGAAGCTTTCTTT | CASSIAEAREAFF
. | TRBJ1-5 | TRBV6-1 | . | TGTGCCAGCAGTGAAATGGAGGATAGCAATCAGCCCCAGCATTTT | CASSEMEDSNQPQHF
. | TRBJ2-2 | TRBV7-2 | TRBD1 | TGTGCCAGCAGCTCGGACAGGGTCGGCACCGGGGAGCTGTTTTTT | CASSSDRVGTGELFF
. | TRBJ1-2 | TRBV30 | TRBD1 | TGTGCCTGGAGCCCGACAGGGTTAAATGGCTACACCTTC | CAWSPTGLNGYTF
. | TRBJ2-1 | TRBV2 | TRBD2 | TGTGCCAGCACCGGGACTAGCGGGAACAATGAGCAGTTCTTC | CASTGTSGNNEQFF
. | TRBJ1-2 | TRBV2 | . | TGTGCCAGCAGTGAAGGTATCTACACCTTC | CASSEGIYTF
. | TRBJ2-1 | TRBV9 | TRBD2 | TGTGCCAGCAGCGGCGTAGCGGGTACCTACAATGAGCAGTTCTTC | CASSGVAGTYNEQFF
. | TRBJ1-5 | TRBV12-2 | . | TGTGCAAGTCGCTTTAAGAGGGTACGGCAGCCCCAGCATTTT | CASRFKRVRQPQHF
few | TRBJ2-7 | TRBV10-2 | TRBD2 | TGCGCCAGCAGTGCCCCCACTAGCGGGAAATTGGGGGAGCAGTACTTC | CASSAPTSGKLGEQYF
. | TRBJ2-3 | TRBV5-4 | TRBD2 | TGTGCCAGCAGCGGACTAGCCTTAGATACGCAGTATTTT | CASSGLALDTQYF
. | TRBJ2-4 | TRBV7-9 | . | TGTGCCAGCAGCCCCGAAGGAGGGAGAGACATTCAGTACTTC | CASSPEGGRDIQYF
. | TRBJ2-5 | TRBV13 | TRBD2 | TGTGCCAGCAGCTTGGCGGGAGGGCTCGGGGAGACCCAGTACTTC | CASSLAGGLGETQYF
. | TRBJ2-2 | TRBV25-1 | . | TGTGCCAGCAGTGTTGCCGGTTACACCGGGGAGCTGTTTTTT | CASSVAGYTGELFF
. | TRBJ1-2 | TRBV14 | . | TGTGCCAGCGGGGCAGGCGACTATGGCTACACCTTC | CASGAGDYGYTF
. | TRBJ1-5 | TRBV28 | TRBD1 | TGTGCCAGCAGTTCGCCTTTTACAGGGGCAGAAGGCAATCAGCCCCAGCATTTT | CASSSPFTGAEGNQPQHF
. | TRBJ2-2 | TRBV19 | . | TGTGCCAGTAGTAGCGGGGCAACCGGGGAGCTGTTTTTT | CASSSGATGELFF
. | TRBJ2-1 | TRBV5-5 | TRBD1 | TGTGCCAGCAGCCCTGACAGGGTTTCCTACAATGAGCAGTTCTTC | CASSPDRVSYNEQFF
. | TRBJ2-5 | TRBV29-1 | TRBD2 | TGCAGCGTTGTGGGGGGGTACCAAGAGACCCAGTACTTC | CSVVGGYQETQYF
. | TRBJ1-1 | TRBV2 | TRBD1 | TGTGCCAGCAAGGGGACAGACCACTTGAACACTGAAGCTTTCTTT | CASKGTDHLNTEAFF
. | TRBJ1-1 | TRBV27 | TRBD1 | TGTGCCAGCGGGACAGGGGGCCGGAACACTGAAGCTTTCTTT | CASGTGGRNTEAFF
. | TRBJ2-2 | TRBV28 | . | TGTGCCAGCAGTTTGGGGCAGGGCGGATTGGGTTTAACCGGGGAGCTGTTTTTT | CASSLGQGGLGLTGELFF
. | TRBJ2-7 | TRBV5-1 | TRBD2 | TGCGCCAGCAGCTACCGACTAGCGGGTTACTACGAGCAGTACTTC | CASSYRLAGYYEQYF
. | TRBJ2-7 | TRBV7-9 | TRBD2 | TGTGCCAGCAGCAACCCGGGGGAGGGATACGAGCAGTACTTC | CASSNPGEGYEQYF
once | TRBJ2-2 | TRBV27 | TRBD2 | TGTGCCAGCAGTTTTATGGGGGGGGGTGCCGGGGAGCTGTTTTTT | CASSFMGGGAGELFF
. | TRBJ2-5 | TRBV19 | . | TGTGCCAGTAGCACAGGGATCCAAGAGACCCAGTACTTC | CASSTGIQETQYF
. | TRBJ1-3 | TRBV30 | . | TGTGCCTGGATTGAGGGCAACTTCGGTAGCACCATATATTTT | CAWIEGNFGSTIYF
. | TRBJ1-1 | TRBV7-8 | . | TGTGCCAGCAGCTTAGCTGATTGGGGGGGGCTGTTGAACACTGAAGCTTTCTTT | CASSLADWGGLLNTEAFF
. | TRBJ2-7 | TRBV5-1 | . | TGCGCCAGCAGCTTGGGCGTGACTCTGACCTACGAGCAGTACTTC | CASSLGVTLTYEQYF
. | TRBJ1-6 | TRBV6-5 | . | TGTGCCAGCAGCGGACAGAGCTACTCACCCCTCCACTTT | CASSGQSYSPLHF
few | TRBJ2-1 | TRBV19 | TRBD2 | TGTGCCAGTAGTATTGGGACTAGCGGGAGCAATGAGCAGTTCTTC | CASSIGTSGSNEQFF
. | TRBJ2-3 | TRBV23-1 | . | TGCGCCAGCAGTCAACCCCCCCACACAAACCGGGGCACAGATACGCAGTATTTT | CASSQPPHTNRGTDTQYF
. | TRBJ2-7 | TRBV7-7 | . | TGTGCCAGCAGCGCTACAGGGAGCTACGAGCAGTACTTC | CASSATGSYEQYF
. | TRBJ2-6 | TRBV6-8 | . | TGTGCCACCCCCATCAGGGAACCCCCCTCTGGGGCCAACGTCCTGACTTTC | CATPIREPPSGANVLTF
. | TRBJ1-1 | TRBV19 | . | TGTGCCAGTAGCCCGTGGCGGGGGAACATGAACACTGAAGCTTTCTTT | CASSPWRGNMNTEAFF
. | TRBJ2-2 | TRBV7-2 | TRBD2 | TGTGCCAGCAGCTTATACGAGCGGGAGAACACCGGGGAGCTGTTTTTT | CASSLYERENTGELFF
. | TRBJ1-5 | TRBV27 | TRBD1 | TGTGCCAGCAGTTTGGACAGGTTCAGTTGGCCCCAGCATTTT | CASSLDRFSWPQHF
. | TRBJ1-1 | TRBV19 | . | TGTGCCAGTAGGCCGGGGAAAGGGAACACTGAAGCTTTCTTT | CASRPGKGNTEAFF
once | TRBJ1-4 | TRBV7-6 | TRBD1 | TGTGCCAGCAGTCCGGACAGGGGTGATGAAAAACTGTTTTTT | CASSPDRGDEKLFF
. | TRBJ2-5 | TRBV28 | . | TGTGCCAGCAGTTTATTTTGGCAGGGTCCCCCCCAAGAGACCCAGTACTTC | CASSLFWQGPPQETQYF
. | TRBJ1-5 | TRBV19 | . | TGTGCCAGTAGTCTTAGCAGCAATCAGCCCCAGCATTTT | CASSLSSNQPQHF
. | TRBJ2-1 | TRBV11-3 | TRBD1 | TGTGCCAGCAGCTCCAGGGACAGGGAGGGTGATGAGCAGTTCTTC | CASSSRDREGDEQFF
. | TRBJ2-7 | TRBV5-1 | . | TGCGCCAGCAGCTTGGGTCTAGCGAACTCCTACGAGCAGTACTTC | CASSLGLANSYEQYF
. | TRBJ2-7 | TRBV4-1 | . | TGCGCCAGCAGCCAAGGGGTTAGCGGTACCATTGGGGCCTACGAGCAGTACTTC | CASSQGVSGTIGAYEQYF
. | TRBJ1-1 | TRBV27 | . | TGTGCCAGCAGTTTCTCGGGGTACACTGAAGCTTTCTTT | CASSFSGYTEAFF
. | TRBJ2-2 | TRBV27 | . | TGTGCCAGCAGTTACAACAGGAACACCGGGGAGCTGTTTTTT | CASSYNRNTGELFF
. | TRBJ2-7 | TRBV27 | . | TGTGCCAGCAGTTGGGGACTTAACTACGAGCAGTACTTC | CASSWGLNYEQYF
. | TRBJ2-5 | TRBV9 | . | TGTGCCAGCAGCGCCCGGGACAAATTCCAAGAGACCCAGTACTTC | CASSARDKFQETQYF
few | TRBJ2-2 | TRBV10-1 | TRBD2 | TGCGCCAGCAGTGATAGCGGGAGGGACACCGGGGAGCTGTTTTTT | CASSDSGRDTGELFF
. | TRBJ2-3 | TRBV10-1 | . | TGCGCCAGCAGTGGGGGAGGTTCAGATACGCAGTATTTT | CASSGGGSDTQYF